A single sample gave rise to the 22 T cell receptor beta chains below, sequenced in a study of read filtering for tumor transcriptome and immune sequencing. This library used around 0.4 ug RNA and molecular barcoded adaptors spanning alpha/delta and beta/gamma chains. TCRdb processed the reads anew with MiXCR; each CDR3 protein has one entry. The top ten hold 25% to 35% of the sample, which has 40,000 or so distinct CDR3 sequences, roughly 13% seen once. The sequenced material came from a population of CD138-negative cells sorted from bone marrow. The receptor source for this set is a donor at least 40 years old with multiple myeloma.

Many counts were recorded for this clonotype. V and J are TRBV20-1 and TRBJ2-7, with 12 bases aligning to TRBD2. V dropped 6 bases and J dropped 1; count of bases not matched to a gene: 7. The CDR3 totals 15 residues. Germline V gives CDR1 DFQATT, CDR2 SNEGSKA (reference sequence). This CDR3 reads CSARTSGTKSYEQYF. In DNA, the CDR3 is TGCAGTGCAAGGACTAGCGGGACAAAATCCTACGAGCAGTACTTC.

Remarks on this clonotype: A far larger clone is off by one base, so a read error is likely. The rearrangement joins TRBV27 to TRBJ2-1; 9 nucleotides agree with TRBD1. CDR3 size: 14 residues. Unmatched junction bases numbered 8, after V lost 4 bases and J lost 10 bases. Germline values: CDR1 MNHEY, CDR2 SMNVEV (reference sequence). The CDR3 is CASSWTGVSYEQFF. Written as DNA, the CDR3 is TGTGCCAGCAGTTGGACAGGGGTATCCTACGAGCAGTTCTTC.

At least ten counts were recorded for this clonotype. This rearrangement joins TRBV3-1 to TRBJ1-1, with D possibly matching TRBD1 (6 bases). Trimming stripped 1 base from V and 1 base from J, with 7 bases between. CDR1 LGHDT and CDR2 YNNKEL come from the germline V gene (reference sequence). This CDR3 spans 14 amino acids. CDR3 coding DNA: TGTGCCAGCAGCCAAGCAGGGGCGAACACTGAAGCTTTCTTT. It encodes CASSQAGANTEAFF.

This clonotype came up a few times. The chain employs TRBV29-1 and TRBJ2-1; tentative D call: TRBD2 (5 bases). Germline V gives CDR1 SQVTM, CDR2 ANQGSEA. This CDR3 region has 14 residues. Trimming cost V 6 bases and J 10 bases, with 22 bases left between them. This CDR3 is CSVQLEEPLLEQFF. CDR3 nucleotides: TGCAGCGTCCAACTAGAGGAGCCACTCTTGGAGCAGTTCTTC.

This clonotype appeared many times. This chain joins TRBV29-1 and TRBJ2-1, with TRBD2 matching over 10 bases. Germline lookup yields CDR1 SQVTM and CDR2 ANQGSEA. The CDR3 extends over 13 amino acids. V dropped 4 bases and J dropped 4; count of bases not matched to a gene: 1. CDR3 loop: CSVASGSYNEQFF. The CDR3 region has the DNA TGCAGCGTTGCTAGCGGGAGTTACAATGAGCAGTTCTTC.

The table lists this clonotype with many counts. The CDR3 bases are TGCAGCGGGGAGGGGCGGGAGTCGGGAGATACGCAGTATTTT. Its protein is CSGEGRESGDTQYF. This chain connects TRBV20-1 to TRBJ2-3; the match to TRBD2 covers 7 bases. The CDR3 runs 14 residues. Germline loops: CDR1 DFQATT, CDR2 SNEGSKA (reference sequence).

In its sample, this clonotype was seen a few times. This sequence joins TRBV29-1 and TRBJ2-7; 8 positions match TRBD2. CDR1 and CDR2 from the germline V gene are SQVTM and ANQGSEA. The CDR3 extends over 14 amino acids. The trim removed 2 bases at V and 3 bases at J, leaving 6 bases unmatched. CDR3: CSVESTSGIYEQYF. Written as DNA, the CDR3 is TGCAGCGTTGAAAGTACTAGCGGAATCTACGAGCAGTACTTC.

This clonotype has a count of ten or more. This chain joins TRBV20-1 and TRBJ1-2; 7 bases line up with TRBD1. CDR1 and CDR2 (germline): DFQATT, SNEGSKA (reference sequence). V gave up 6 bases and J gave up 0 bases; unmatched junction bases: 7. This CDR3 spans 14 amino acids. The CDR3 DNA follows: TGCAGTGCCTCCGGGGACAGAACTAACTATGGCTACACCTTC. Amino acids: CSASGDRTNYGYTF.

In its sample, this clonotype was seen many times. The J gene is TRBJ1-1, the V gene TRBV5-1; D not certain. This CDR3 has 14 residues. Germline V gene data show CDR1 as SGHRS and CDR2 as YFSETQ. Trimming stripped 4 bases from V and 1 base from J, with 11 bases between. CDR3 nucleotide sequence: TGCGCCAGCAGCCCGGTAACAGCGAACACTGAAGCTTTCTTT. It encodes CASSPVTANTEAFF.

This clonotype was seen ten or more times. This chain links TRBV5-1 with TRBJ1-1, with TRBD1 identical over 8 bases. Germline trimming cut 3 bases from V and 5 bases from J; bases unmatched to any gene: 9. Germline values: CDR1 SGHRS, CDR2 YFSETQ. The CDR3 contains 15 residues. CDR3 protein: CASSSGQGVWTEAFF. As DNA, the CDR3 is TGCGCCAGCAGCTCCGGACAGGGTGTTTGGACTGAAGCTTTCTTT.

The chain uses TRBV20-1 and TRBJ2-7; 7 positions agree with TRBD2. The CDR3 has 13 amino acids. Per the germline V gene, CDR1 is DFQATT and CDR2 is SNEGSKA (reference sequence). The V and J ends lost 6 bases and 4 bases, in that order; junction bases with no gene match: 9. The CDR3 loop is CSAHREETYEQYF. The CDR3 coding sequence is TGCAGTGCCCACCGGGAGGAGACGTACGAGCAGTACTTC.

In the case of this clonotype: Possible read error: a much larger clone is one base away. This rearrangement joins TRBV20-1 to TRBJ2-5; D unresolved. V was clipped by 0 bases and J by 4 bases, with 12 bases between them. The germline gives CDR1 DFQATT, CDR2 SNEGSKA (reference sequence). This CDR3 is built from 14 residues. CDR3 in DNA: TGCAGTGCTAGAGATCCCCGCGGACGAGAGACCCAGTACTTC. Its translation: CSARDPRGRETQYF.

This clonotype showed up many times. This chain connects TRBV3-1 to TRBJ2-4; TRBD2 matches at 13 bases. V shed 4 bases, J shed 0 bases, and the junction held 9 bases outside the gene matches. The CDR3 consists of 19 residues. Looked up from germline, CDR1 is LGHDT and CDR2 is YNNKEL (reference sequence). The DNA of the CDR3 is TGTGCCAGCAGCCCAAGCCAACTAGCGGGAGGGCTAGCCAAAAACATTCAGTACTTC. Its protein product is CASSPSQLAGGLAKNIQYF.

In this sample, this clonotype turned up many times. The V gene is TRBV20-1, the J gene TRBJ2-7, with D possibly matching TRBD2 (5 bases). Germline lookup yields CDR1 DFQATT and CDR2 SNEGSKA (reference sequence). V was pared by 3 bases and J by 5 bases, with 14 bases between. CDR3 length equals 13 residues. The chain's CDR3 is CSASGGFLDEQYF. CDR3 bases: TGCAGTGCTAGCGGCGGGTTTCTGGACGAGCAGTACTTC.

Concerning this clonotype itself: At one end, the junction sequence differs from germline, possibly due to a read error. V and J are TRBV6-1 and TRBJ1-5; D uncertain. The germline V gene has CDR1 MNHNS and CDR2 SASEGT. This CDR3 is 12 amino acids long. The CDR3 sequence is CASARVSQPQRF. CDR3 DNA sequence: TGTGCCAGCGCGAGGGTGAGTCAGCCCCAGCGTTTT.

This clonotype was counted between two and nine times. V is TRBV18 and J is TRBJ2-7; D not resolved. CDR3 size: 13 residues. The germline V and J ends were trimmed by 5 bases and 3 bases, with 11 bases remaining between them. CDR1 and CDR2 from the germline V gene are KGHSH and LQKENI. The CDR3 here is CASSTELSYEQYF. The CDR3 coding sequence is TGTGCCAGCTCAACAGAGCTAAGCTACGAGCAGTACTTC.

Concerning this clonotype: It may be a read error: a sequence one base away is much more abundant. The chain carries TRBV4-1 and TRBJ1-3; 11 nucleotides match TRBD1. The CDR3 is made up of 17 amino acids. J gave up 11 bases and V 0 bases, and 12 bases lay outside the gene matches. CDR1 MGHRA and CDR2 YSYEKL come from the germline V gene. CDR3 nucleotide sequence: TGCGCCAGCAGCCAAGATCAAGGACAGGGGGCGATTTACGCCATATATTTT. The encoded protein is CASSQDQGQGAIYAIYF.

In its sample, this clonotype was seen many times. The J gene is TRBJ2-1, the V gene TRBV12-3 or TRBV12-4; D is perhaps TRBD2 (6 bases). Trimming took off 5 bases at V and 6 bases at J, with 14 bases between the two ends. The CDR3 has 14 residues. As DNA, the CDR3 is TGTGCCAGCAGTCCCCGCACGGGAGTCAATGAGCAGTTCTTC. Its translation is CASSPRTGVNEQFF.

This clonotype was observed many times. The V and J genes are TRBV20-1 and TRBJ2-5; TRBD1 matches 7 bases. The CDR3 spans 15 residues. From germline, CDR1 is DFQATT and CDR2 SNEGSKA (reference sequence). J lost 6 bases, V lost 0 bases, and 10 bases had no gene match. The DNA for the CDR3 is TGCAGTGCTAGAGATTTGGACAGGAGTATGAAGACCCAGTACTTC. Its protein product is CSARDLDRSMKTQYF.

This clonotype was counted at least ten times. The genes are TRBV12-3 or TRBV12-4 and TRBJ1-1, with D unclear. The CDR3 runs 13 residues. The germline V and J ends were trimmed by 4 bases and 1 base, with 7 bases remaining between them. The CDR3 sequence: CASSYGPNTEAFF. CDR3 DNA: TGTGCCAGCAGTTATGGGCCGAACACTGAAGCTTTCTTT.

The table lists this clonotype with many counts. The rearrangement uses TRBV7-2 and TRBJ2-3; weak D call: TRBD2 (6 bases). The CDR3 extends over 15 amino acids. The germline V gene has CDR1 SGHTA and CDR2 FQGNSA. Trimming shortened V by 5 bases and J by 4 bases, and 16 bases separated the two germline ends. CDR3 sequence: CASSPATGAADTQYF. The CDR3 bases are TGTGCCAGCAGCCCCGCCACGGGAGCAGCAGATACGCAGTATTTT. The variable domain in full, with the rest retrieved from reference TRBV7-2 and TRBJ2-3, is GAGVSQSPSNKVTEKGKDVELRCDPISGHTALYWYRQSLGQGLEFLIYFQGNSAPDKSGLPSDRFSAERTGGSVSTLTIQRTQQEDSAVYLCASSPATGAADTQYFGPGTRLTVL.

This clonotype was recorded at least ten times. The chain combines TRBV10-2 with TRBJ2-3; TRBD1 matches at 8 bases. Germline V lookup: CDR1 WSHSY, CDR2 SAAADI. The trim removed 4 bases at V and 1 base at J, leaving 7 bases unmatched. This CDR3 has 16 residues. CDR3 DNA sequence: TGCGCCAGCAGTGCCAGGACAGGGAAGGGCACAGATACGCAGTATTTT. Its translation is CASSARTGKGTDTQYF.